These 8 T cell receptor beta chains came from one sample sequenced in a study of shared clonotypes between healthy human individuals. This table comes from immunoSEQ multiplex PCR, and its TCRdb copy is limited to in-frame clones, with some not included. Of some 2,000,000 clones in the sample, 90% to 95% were seen once. Sequenced sample: naive CD4+ T cells sorted from blood. This sample's subset: CD45RA+ positively selected. These receptors originate from a man aged 18 to 30 in good health.

This sequence joins TRBV10-2 and TRBJ1-2; no definite D call. The V gene's germline CDR1 is WSHSY and CDR2 SAAADI. This CDR3 has 13 amino acids. V was pared by 3 bases and J by 5 bases, with 10 bases between. The CDR3 spells CASSDTRYYGYTF. Here the CDR3 DNA reads TGCGCCAGCAGTGACACACGGTATTATGGCTACACCTTC.

Details on this clone: Other DNA variants within this sample encode the same CDR3. V and J are TRBV5-4 and TRBJ2-3, with D possibly called TRBD1 or TRBD2 (6 bases each). The CDR3 is made up of 13 amino acids. V was cut by 4 bases and J by 5 bases, with 11 bases left in between. Germline CDR1 and CDR2: SGHNT and YYREEE (reference sequence). CDR3 region: CASSLGGVDTQYF. CDR3 sequence (DNA): TGTGCCAGCAGCCTCGGGGGCGTAGATACGCAGTATTTT.

The chain has TRBV19 and TRBJ2-5, with 7 bases that match TRBD2. Germline V gives CDR1 LNHDA, CDR2 SQIVND (reference sequence). There are 13 residues in the CDR3. V dropped 6 bases and J dropped 4; count of bases not matched to a gene: 5. The CDR3 here is CASRQTSSETQYF. The CDR3, as DNA: TGTGCCAGTAGGCAGACTAGCTCAGAGACCCAGTACTTC.

The chain couples TRBV11-2 to TRBJ2-7, with 8 bases that match TRBD2. Germline CDR1 and CDR2: SGHAT and FQNNGV. J gave up 5 bases and V 7 bases, and 10 bases lay outside the gene matches. CDR3 length: 14 amino acids. In DNA form, the CDR3 reads TGTGCCAGCAAGGGACTAGTCAGTACGGACGAGCAGTACTTC. It is translated as CASKGLVSTDEQYF.

The chain is built from TRBV29-1 and TRBJ1-2; 8 nucleotides align to TRBD1. The V gene end was trimmed by 4 bases and the J gene end by 5 bases; junction bases not matched to a gene: 6. The CDR3 has 13 amino acids. The germline V gene encodes CDR1 SQVTM and CDR2 ANQGSEA. The chain's CDR3 is CSVARTGMYGYTF. The CDR3 coding sequence is TGCAGCGTTGCCCGGACAGGGATGTATGGCTACACCTTC.

This clone was found once. The rearrangement links TRBV7-9 to TRBJ2-3, with D tentatively TRBD1 or TRBD2 (5 bases each). CDR3 length equals 17 residues. Per the germline V gene, CDR1 is SEHNR and CDR2 is FQNEAQ (reference sequence). V shed 1 base and J shed 1 base, with 15 bases lying between them. The CDR3 bases are TGTGCCAGCAGCTTAGGAGGGGCAGGGAGAGGCACAGATACGCAGTATTTT. This sequence encodes CASSLGGAGRGTDTQYF. Drawing the rest from reference TRBV7-9 and TRBJ2-3, the complete variable domain is DTGVSQNPRHKITKRGQNVTFRCDPISEHNRLYWYRQTLGQGPEFLTYFQNEAQLEKSRLLSDRFSAERPKGSFSTLEIQRTEQGDSAMYLCASSLGGAGRGTDTQYFGPGTRLTVL.

The chain joins TRBV19 to TRBJ1-3; D is perhaps TRBD1 (5 bases). CDR3 length: 15 residues. Trimming left V 5 bases short and J 2 bases short, with 13 bases between. Germline V gene data show CDR1 as LNHDA and CDR2 as SQIVND (reference sequence). CDR3 loop: CASSGQGPPGNTIYF. The DNA for the CDR3 is TGTGCCAGTAGTGGCCAGGGACCTCCTGGAAACACCATATATTTT.

V usage is TRBV4-3 and J usage is TRBJ1-2; no clear D gene. Germline V gene data show CDR1 as LGHNA and CDR2 as YSLEER. V gave up 1 base and J gave up 1 base, with 7 bases separating them. The CDR3 has 14 residues. This CDR3 reads CASSQGISNYGYTF. CDR3 nucleotides: TGCGCCAGCAGCCAAGGCATCAGTAACTATGGCTACACCTTC.